The 2 T cell receptor beta chains reported below all come from one sample, sequenced in a study of T cells in Graves' hyperthyroidism and ophthalmopathy. TCR beta CDR3 sequences were amplified from RNA transcripts. The TCR CDR3 was amplified in a first-round RT-PCR using the HTBI primer set. MiXCR was run by TCRdb on the multiplex PCR reads, yielding one entry per CDR3 protein. This sample carries some 550,000 distinct CDR3 sequences, about 16% of them seen once, and the ten largest clones take 3% to 4%. Material for sequencing was blood. The receptors derive from a middle-aged woman with Graves' ophthalmopathy.

The chain recombines TRBV6-1 with TRBJ2-7; a possible D gene is TRBD2 (5 bases). CDR1 and CDR2 from the germline V gene are MNHNS and SASEGT. V was shortened by 6 bases and J by 4 bases, with 10 bases between the two germline ends. The CDR3 runs 12 residues. CDR3 amino acids: CASRQADYEQYF. The CDR3 DNA reads as TGTGCCAGCAGACAAGCGGATTACGAGCAGTACTTC.

In this sample, this clonotype turned up many times. V is TRBV20-1 and J is TRBJ1-2; 7 positions agree with TRBD1. Trimming at V came to 5 bases and at J to 0 bases, leaving 6 bases not matched to a gene. Germline values: CDR1 DFQATT, CDR2 SNEGSKA (reference sequence). This CDR3 is built from 14 residues. CDR3 DNA: TGCAGTGCTGGGACAGTCTCAGCTAACTATGGCTACACCTTC. This encodes CSAGTVSANYGYTF.